This T cell receptor beta chain was profiled in a study of blood T cell repertoires in COVID-19. Across the study: Italy, Spain and the United States were the sources of the convalescent and acute COVID-19 samples. From T cells, B-cell-depleted T cells, or PBMCs came the material, which was cDNA or gDNA.

V shed 0 bases, J shed 8 bases, and the junction held 7 bases outside the gene matches. Germline V gives CDR1 SGHRS, CDR2 YFSETQ. The CDR3 spans 15 residues. As processed by the authors: Nucleated cell counts were estimated from reference gene primer amplification. Here immunoSEQ multiplex PCR was the method, and the copy in TCRdb shows in-frame clones only, minus some. V and J calls and clone size follow that table, whereas D and trimming were derived from the DNA. There are around 60,000 clones in the sample; about 86% occur only once, and 0.9% to 1.5% lies in the top ten. The receptor was isolated from a man aged 40-49 years with acute or convalescent COVID-19. Sequenced: peripheral blood. The chain is built from TRBV5-1 and TRBJ2-1; 8 bases line up with TRBD1. Written as DNA, the CDR3 is TGCGCCAGCAGCTTGGCCGACAGGGGTAGAGATGAGCAGTTCTTC. It specifies CASSLADRGRDEQFF.